This TCR beta chain is drawn from a study of blood T cell repertoires in COVID-19. TCRdb's table, derived via immunoSEQ multiplex PCR, lists solely in-frame clones and lacks some. The sample contains 650,000 to 800,000 clones, more than 80% of which appear only once. Per germline, CDR1 SQVTM and CDR2 ANQGSEA. Trimming removed 3 bases from V and 4 bases from J, with 9 bases in between. There are 12 residues in the CDR3. The specimen sequenced was peripheral blood. The chain is built from TRBV29-1 and TRBJ1-2, with a possible D match to TRBD1 (5 bases). This sequence was found in a woman aged 18-30 years with acute or convalescent COVID-19. The DNA for the CDR3 is TGCAGCGTTGACACAGGCCCCTATGGCTACACCTTC. It specifies CSVDTGPYGYTF. Together with reference TRBV29-1 and TRBJ1-2, the CDR3 gives the full variable domain: SAVISQKPSRDICQRGTSLTIQCQVDSQVTMMFWYRQQPGQSLTLIATANQGSEATYESGFVIDKFPISRPNLTFSTLTVSNMSPEDSSIYLCSVDTGPYGYTFGSGTRLTVV.